The 21 T cell receptor beta chains reported below all come from one sample, sequenced in a study of T cell repertoires in cytomegalovirus infection. MiXCR, run by TCRdb on the reads, gives a single entry per CDR3 protein. Here the sample spans under 150,000 distinct CDR3 sequences, 30% being singletons. Their specific antigens are unknown. This specimen consisted of CD8+ T cells from cultured PBMCs, obtained from culture after CMV antigen stimulation. All receptors come from a human donor in good health (CMV status not recorded). Some clones in this sample may be carry-over from other donors' samples.

This clonotype was counted ten times or more. The chain is built from TRBV6-6 and TRBJ1-4; D ambiguous. Per the germline V gene, CDR1 is MNHNY and CDR2 is SVGAGI (reference sequence). Trimming cost V 2 bases and J 0 bases, with 7 bases left between them. The CDR3 is 15 residues long. The DNA for the CDR3 is TGTGCCAGCAGTTACGAAGACTCAACTAATGAAAAACTGTTTTTT. It translates to CASSYEDSTNEKLFF.

The chain joins TRBV4-3 to TRBJ2-1, with D unclear. The CDR3 spans 15 residues. V gave up 0 bases and J gave up 5 bases, with 11 bases separating them. Germline CDR1 is LGHNA and CDR2 is YSLEER. CDR3 DNA: TGCGCCAGCAGCCAAGATTTTCTTGGCAACAATGAGCAGTTCTTC. Translation gives CASSQDFLGNNEQFF.

This clonotype showed up just a few times. The rearrangement links TRBV6-4 to TRBJ2-1; TRBD2 aligns across 7 bases. The CDR3 totals 16 residues. The germline V gene encodes CDR1 MRHNA and CDR2 SNTAGT. The trim removed 0 bases at V and 0 bases at J, leaving 2 bases unmatched. Written as DNA, the CDR3 is TGTGCCAGCAGTGACTCGGGCGGGGGCTCCTACAATGAGCAGTTCTTC. This codes for CASSDSGGGSYNEQFF.

This clonotype has ten or more counts. The chain links TRBV10-2 to TRBJ2-2; TRBD2 aligns across 9 bases. Germline V lookup: CDR1 WSHSY, CDR2 SAAADI. The length of the CDR3 is 15 residues. V was pared by 2 bases and J by 5 bases, with 3 bases of the junction left unmatched. The CDR3 DNA reads as TGCGCCAGCAGTGAGGCTAGCGGGGTTACCGGGGAGCTGTTTTTT. Encoded protein: CASSEASGVTGELFF.

Only a few counts were recorded for this clonotype. The genes are TRBV6-6 and TRBJ2-7; the D gene is possibly TRBD2 (7 bases). Trimming cost V 7 bases and J 5 bases, with 18 bases left between them. Per the germline V gene, CDR1 is MNHNY and CDR2 is SVGAGI (reference sequence). The CDR3 has 14 residues. DNA for the CDR3: TGTGCCAGCACCTCTTGGGGGGGGCTCAACGAGCAGTACTTC. Protein: CASTSWGGLNEQYF.

This clonotype was observed a few times. This rearrangement joins TRBV4-1 to TRBJ1-2; no clear D. V lost 1 base and J lost 2, with 8 bases in between. The CDR3 totals 14 residues. Germline CDR1 MGHRA, CDR2 YSYEKL. Here the CDR3 DNA reads TGCGCCAGCAGCCAAGTCGAGTCCAACTATGGCTACACCTTC. This gives the protein CASSQVESNYGYTF.

V is TRBV19 and J is TRBJ1-5; D unresolved. This CDR3 has 13 residues. The germline gives CDR1 LNHDA, CDR2 SQIVND (reference sequence). The V end was cut by 7 bases, the J end by 2 bases, with 9 bases between. The CDR3 DNA reads as TGTGCCAGTAAGTTCTCAGGCAATCAGCCCCAGCATTTT. Amino acids: CASKFSGNQPQHF.

This chain joins TRBV11-2 and TRBJ2-3; TRBD1 matches at 8 bases. Germline V gives CDR1 SGHAT, CDR2 FQNNGV. V was pared by 1 base and J by 4 bases, with 10 bases of the junction left unmatched. The CDR3 contains 17 residues. The CDR3 nucleotides read TGTGCCAGCAGCTTAGGTCAAGGACAGGGACTGTCAGATACGCAGTATTTT. As protein: CASSLGQGQGLSDTQYF.

This clonotype was detected a few times. J is TRBJ2-3 and V is TRBV28, with D tentatively TRBD1 or TRBD2 (6 bases each). CDR1 is MDHEN and CDR2 is SYDVKM in the germline V gene. The CDR3 contains 15 residues. Trimming took off 5 bases at V and 4 bases at J, with 16 bases between the two ends. The CDR3 bases are TGTGCCAGCAGTCCAATCGGGGGCGCGGCAGATACGCAGTATTTT. It specifies CASSPIGGAADTQYF.

This clonotype occurred a few times. V usage is TRBV24-1 and J usage is TRBJ2-3; 7 bases agree with TRBD2. The CDR3 runs 16 residues. Per germline, CDR1 KGHDR and CDR2 SFDVKD. After removal of 4 bases from V and 0 bases from J, the junction contained 6 bases not matched to a gene. DNA of the CDR3: TGTGCCACCAGTGACCCAGCGGGGACTAGCACAGATACGCAGTATTTT. This translates into CATSDPAGTSTDTQYF.

V gene TRBV7-8 combines with J gene TRBJ2-7; a possible D gene is TRBD1 (6 bases). The CDR3 length is 13 residues. Germline loops: CDR1 SGHVS, CDR2 FQNEAQ. V shed 1 base and J shed 7 bases, with 11 bases lying between them. The CDR3 bases are TGTGCCAGCAGCTTAGTGCAGGGGTGGGAGCAGTACTTC. The encoded protein is CASSLVQGWEQYF.

The table lists this clonotype with a few counts. The chain combines TRBV5-4 with TRBJ2-7; 9 nucleotides match TRBD1. The CDR3 sequence is 15 residues long. The ends lost 6 bases at V and 0 bases at J; junction bases unmatched: 7. Germline V gene lookup returns CDR1 SGHNT and CDR2 YYREEE (reference sequence). CDR3 DNA: TGTGCCAGCACTCCGGACAGGGGAACCTCCTACGAGCAGTACTTC. It translates to CASTPDRGTSYEQYF.

The rearrangement links TRBV29-1 to TRBJ1-2; 7 bases map to TRBD1. Germline CDR1 reads SQVTM; CDR2 reads ANQGSEA. The CDR3 has 15 residues. Trimming took 0 bases from V and 4 from J; bases not matched to a gene: 8. Written as DNA, the CDR3 is TGCAGCGTTGAAGACATAAGACAGGGCCTCTATGGCTACACCTTC. This sequence encodes CSVEDIRQGLYGYTF.

This clonotype was seen more than once but under ten times. The chain links TRBV3-1 to TRBJ2-7; the match to TRBD1 covers 9 bases. The junction had 4 bases not matched to a gene; V was cut back by 0 bases and J by 1 base. The CDR3 extends over 16 amino acids. The germline CDR1 and CDR2 sequences are LGHDT and YNNKEL (reference sequence). The CDR3 loop reads CASSQDRTGVSYEQYF. The DNA of the CDR3 is TGTGCCAGCAGCCAAGATCGGACAGGGGTTTCCTACGAGCAGTACTTC.

The CDR3 DNA is TGCAGCGTTGATGCAGGGGTGAGAGGTGGCTACACCTTC. This sequence encodes CSVDAGVRGGYTF. The chain employs TRBV29-1 and TRBJ1-2, with D possibly TRBD1 on 6 matching bases. The V end was cut by 3 bases, the J end by 7 bases, with 15 bases between. CDR3 length: 13 residues. Per germline, CDR1 SQVTM and CDR2 ANQGSEA. The full variable domain, with the rest looked up from reference TRBV29-1 and TRBJ1-2, is SAVISQKPSRDICQRGTSLTIQCQVDSQVTMMFWYRQQPGQSLTLIATANQGSEATYESGFVIDKFPISRPNLTFSTLTVSNMSPEDSSIYLCSVDAGVRGGYTFGSGTRLTVV.

The chain couples TRBV7-2 to TRBJ2-7; 12 nucleotides agree with TRBD2. Trimming removed 5 bases from V and 2 bases from J; junction bases left unmatched: 4. Germline CDR1 is SGHTA and CDR2 is FQGNSA. This CDR3 is built from 15 residues. CDR3 DNA sequence: TGTGCCAGCAGCCCGACTAGCGGGGGAACCTACGAGCAGTACTTC. It encodes CASSPTSGGTYEQYF.

This clonotype has just a few counts. The CDR3 is CASSDGTGDTGELFF. DNA for the CDR3: TGTGCCAGCAGTGACGGGACAGGGGACACCGGGGAGCTGTTTTTT. The chain employs TRBV6-1 and TRBJ2-2; 10 bases align to TRBD1. This CDR3 spans 15 amino acids. The trim removed 3 bases at V and 3 bases at J, leaving 1 base unmatched. Germline CDR1 is MNHNS and CDR2 is SASEGT.

This clonotype occurred many times. The rearrangement uses TRBV7-9 and TRBJ2-1, with 8 bases aligning to TRBD2. CDR3 length: 16 amino acids. Germline values: CDR1 SEHNR, CDR2 FQNEAQ (reference sequence). The V segment lost 5 bases and the J segment 0 bases; nucleotides outside the gene matches: 6. CDR3 sequence reads: CASSPSGGNSYNEQFF. In DNA form, the CDR3 reads TGTGCCAGCAGCCCCAGCGGGGGAAACTCCTACAATGAGCAGTTCTTC.

V gene TRBV19 combines with J gene TRBJ2-3, with D uncertain. From germline, CDR1 is LNHDA and CDR2 SQIVND (reference sequence). The CDR3 is made up of 13 amino acids. Deletions cut 3 bases from V and 4 bases from J, with 8 bases between. The DNA of the CDR3 is TGTGCCAGTAGTATTCGGTATCCAGATACGCAGTATTTT. Protein sequence: CASSIRYPDTQYF.

The V gene is TRBV7-9, the J gene TRBJ2-5; D perhaps matches TRBD2 (6 bases). Between the trimmed V and J ends, which lost 3 bases and 3 bases, there was a span of 17 bases. Germline V CDR1 and CDR2: SEHNR, FQNEAQ (reference sequence). The CDR3 totals 16 residues. CDR3 loop: CASSLALGGGKETQYF. CDR3 DNA: TGTGCCAGCAGCTTGGCTTTGGGAGGAGGAAAAGAGACCCAGTACTTC.

The J gene is TRBJ2-3, the V gene TRBV5-4; no definite D call. Germline V gene data show CDR1 as SGHNT and CDR2 as YYREEE (reference sequence). With 0 bases removed from V and 3 bases from J, the gap between germline ends came to 14 bases. This CDR3 has 16 residues. CDR3 sequence: CASSLGTSLVTDTQYF. In DNA, the CDR3 is TGTGCCAGCAGCTTGGGTACGTCCTTGGTTACAGATACGCAGTATTTT.